These 10 T cell receptor beta chains share one sample of origin, sequenced in a study of control samples from healthy donors and cancer patients. The protocol was immunoSEQ multiplex PCR, while the TCRdb copy is restricted to in-frame clones and leaves out a portion. The sample lists roughly 95,000 clones; around nine tenths were seen once. Material for sequencing was blood. The receptors shown here come from a human donor in good health. The donor label of this sample is uncertain.

The rearrangement joins TRBV24-1 to TRBJ2-7; 8 bases align to TRBD1. This CDR3 region has 18 residues. The germline CDR1 and CDR2 sequences are KGHDR and SFDVKD. V shed 7 bases, J shed 0 bases, and the junction held 16 bases outside the gene matches. Here the CDR3 reads CATSPGQVQRGNSYEQYF. In DNA form, the CDR3 reads TGTGCCACCAGCCCGGGACAGGTTCAAAGGGGCAACTCCTACGAGCAGTACTTC.

This sequence joins TRBV7-9 and TRBJ2-3, with TRBD1 matching over 10 bases. The CDR3 covers 17 residues. Germline V gives CDR1 SEHNR, CDR2 FQNEAQ (reference sequence). V shed 6 bases, J shed 5 bases, and the junction held 14 bases outside the gene matches. The DNA of the CDR3 is TGTGCCAGCAGACTACGAGATGACAGGGGGCTGGGAGATACGCAGTATTTT. It encodes CASRLRDDRGLGDTQYF.

The count of this clone is one. The rearrangement uses TRBV10-3 and TRBJ1-1, with 9 nucleotides matching TRBD1. Germline CDR1 ENHRY, CDR2 SYGVKD. The CDR3 contains 17 residues. The J segment lost 5 bases and the V segment lost 3 bases, leaving 13 bases of the junction unmatched. CDR3 in DNA: TGTGCCATCAGTGAACCGGGACAGGGCCCTCTGGGTACTGAAGCTTTCTTT. This sequence encodes CAISEPGQGPLGTEAFF.

The V gene is TRBV20-1, the J gene TRBJ1-2; D is perhaps TRBD1 (6 bases). V was clipped by 3 bases and J by 4 bases, with 24 bases between them. The germline V gene has CDR1 DFQATT and CDR2 SNEGSKA (reference sequence). This CDR3 has 17 residues. CDR3 residues: CSASFGGGLLSSYGYTF. CDR3 in DNA: TGCAGTGCTAGTTTTGGAGGGGGGCTCTTATCGTCCTATGGCTACACCTTC.

This chain uses TRBV19 with TRBJ2-7; 9 nucleotides line up with TRBD1. Germline CDR1 LNHDA, CDR2 SQIVND (reference sequence). The CDR3 totals 13 residues. Trimming took 10 bases from V and 3 from J; bases not matched to a gene: 7. CDR3 coding DNA: TGTGCCACTGCGGGACAGGGTATCTACGAGCAGTACTTC. Translation: CATAGQGIYEQYF.

The J gene is TRBJ1-5, the V gene TRBV2; 7 bases match TRBD1. CDR1 is SNHLY, CDR2 FYNNEI, per germline. The CDR3 is 13 amino acids. Trimming at V came to 8 bases and at J to 7 bases, leaving 8 bases not matched to a gene. The CDR3 region is CASGEDRNQPQHF. CDR3 bases: TGTGCCAGCGGAGAGGACAGGAACCAGCCCCAGCATTTT. The complete variable domain, with remaining parts taken from reference TRBV2 and TRBJ1-5, reads EPEVTQTPSHQVTQMGQEVILRCVPISNHLYFYWYRQILGQKVEFLVSFYNNEISEKSEIFDDQFSVERPDGSNFTLKIRSTKLEDSAMYFCASGEDRNQPQHFGDGTRLSIL.

The gene calls are TRBV10-1 and TRBJ2-1; TRBD1 matches 11 bases. V was pared by 4 bases and J by 5 bases, with 4 bases of the junction left unmatched. Germline V gene sequence: CDR1 WNHNN, CDR2 SYGVQD (reference sequence). The CDR3 is 15 residues long. The CDR3 DNA is TGCGCCAGCAGTGGGGGGGGACAGGGGGACAATGAGCAGTTCTTC. Protein sequence: CASSGGGQGDNEQFF.

The chain joins TRBV5-1 to TRBJ1-5; no clear D. From germline, CDR1 is SGHRS and CDR2 YFSETQ. Trimming removed 0 bases at V and 5 bases at J, with 9 bases between. The CDR3 extends over 14 amino acids. CDR3: CASSLEGSHQPQHF. The CDR3 bases are TGCGCCAGCAGCTTGGAAGGAAGCCATCAGCCCCAGCATTTT. The full variable domain, in which reference TRBV5-1 and TRBJ1-5 provide the parts outside the CDR3, is KAGVTQTPRYLIKTRGQQVTLSCSPISGHRSVSWYQQTPGQGLQFLFEYFSETQRNKGNFPGRFSGRQFSNSRSEMNVSTLELGDSALYLCASSLEGSHQPQHFGDGTRLSIL.

The chain uses TRBV5-4 and TRBJ2-1, with 14 bases identical to TRBD2. The germline V gene has CDR1 SGHNT and CDR2 YYREEE (reference sequence). V lost 4 bases and J lost 7; bases outside the gene matches: 7. CDR3 length: 16 residues. CDR3 coding DNA: TGTGCCAGCAGCCTCGGGACTAGCGGGGGAACAAATGAGCAGTTCTTC. Amino acids: CASSLGTSGGTNEQFF. The full variable domain, its missing parts supplied by reference TRBV5-4 and TRBJ2-1, is ETGVTQSPTHLIKTRGQQVTLRCSSQSGHNTVSWYQQALGQGPQFIFQYYREEENGRGNFPPRFSGLQFPNYSSELNVNALELDDSALYLCASSLGTSGGTNEQFFGPGTRLTVL.

In DNA form, the CDR3 reads TGTGCCAGCAGCTTGGCCTGGGGTTCTAACTATGGCTACACCTTC. Translated, it gives CASSLAWGSNYGYTF. V gene TRBV5-4 combines with J gene TRBJ1-2; D remains ambiguous. In germline, CDR1 is SGHNT, CDR2 YYREEE (reference sequence). Trimming stripped 0 bases from V and 0 bases from J, with 9 bases between. The CDR3 contains 15 residues.